These 5 T cell receptor beta chains share one sample of origin, sequenced in a study of technical replicates of blood from a handful of donors. Sequencing used immunoSEQ multiplex PCR; TCRdb keeps in-frame clones, though not all of them. The data contain around 54,000 clones, roughly 95% of them singletons. Sequenced sample: T cells isolated from PBMCs. The origin of the receptors is a human donor in good health.

This chain links TRBV11-1 with TRBJ2-7; 8 bases map to TRBD1. CDR3 size: 15 residues. Germline trimming cut 2 bases from V and 4 bases from J; bases unmatched to any gene: 7. Per the germline V gene, CDR1 is SGHAT and CDR2 is FQDESV (reference sequence). The CDR3 region has the DNA TGTGCCAGCAGCTTACTCGGGACAGGCGATTACGAGCAGTACTTC. This sequence encodes CASSLLGTGDYEQYF. Together with reference TRBV11-1 and TRBJ2-7, the CDR3 gives the full variable domain: EAEVAQSPRYKITEKSQAVAFWCDPISGHATLYWYRQILGQGPELLVQFQDESVVDDSQLPKDRFSAERLKGVDSTLKIQPAELGDSAMYLCASSLLGTGDYEQYFGPGTRLTVT.

This chain joins TRBV5-1 and TRBJ2-1; 7 nucleotides agree with TRBD2. Germline V gene data show CDR1 as SGHRS and CDR2 as YFSETQ. The CDR3 totals 15 residues. V lost 1 base and J lost 8; bases outside the gene matches: 9. CDR3 sequence reads: CASSLLAGDSDEQFF. Here the CDR3 DNA reads TGCGCCAGCAGCTTGTTGGCGGGGGATTCCGATGAGCAGTTCTTC.

V gene TRBV6-5 combines with J gene TRBJ1-2, with D hard to call. Germline V gene sequence: CDR1 MNHEY, CDR2 SVGAGI. The V gene lost 4 bases and the J gene lost 3 bases, with 15 bases spanning the gap. The CDR3 extends over 15 amino acids. The CDR3 spells CASSSAAGLHYGYTF. CDR3 in DNA: TGTGCCAGCAGTTCCGCAGCGGGTCTTCACTATGGCTACACCTTC.

V and J are TRBV28 and TRBJ1-5, with D hard to call. With 5 bases removed from V and 5 bases from J, the gap between germline ends came to 7 bases. This CDR3 contains 12 residues. Germline V gives CDR1 MDHEN, CDR2 SYDVKM. CDR3 sequence: CASSLTDQPQHF. The CDR3 DNA reads TGTGCCAGCAGTCTCACAGATCAGCCCCAGCATTTT.

The V and J genes are TRBV6-6 and TRBJ2-3; a possible D gene is TRBD2 (7 bases). Trimming removed 2 bases from V and 1 base from J, with 10 bases in between. The CDR3 extends over 15 amino acids. The germline CDR1 and CDR2 sequences are MNHNY and SVGAGI (reference sequence). This chain's CDR3 is CASSYGRGRTDTQYF. For the CDR3, the DNA is TGTGCCAGCAGTTACGGGCGGGGGCGCACAGATACGCAGTATTTT.